These 26 T cell receptor beta chains originate from one sample sequenced in a study of T cells after posttransplantation cyclophosphamide. The method was immunoSEQ multiplex PCR; TCRdb's version includes in-frame clones alone and lacks a portion of them. In the table there are under 8,000 clones, just over 90% of which are singletons. A marrow graft followed busulfan-fludarabine conditioning, with cyclophosphamide on days +3 and +4. The specimen comprised PBMCs, sampled approximately 1,300 days after allogeneic stem cell transplant with posttransplant cyclophosphamide. These receptors were collected from a female patient aged 50 to 60 who received an allogeneic stem cell transplant from a related donor, was CMV-positive, and had no GVHD. Certain T cells may be donor cells from the graft.

The CDR3 spells CASSVGGNEQFF. CDR3 coding DNA: TGTGCCAGCAGTGTAGGGGGAAATGAGCAGTTCTTC. The chain carries TRBV2 and TRBJ2-1, with D possibly being TRBD1 (6 bases). The V end was cut by 4 bases, the J end by 7 bases, with 8 bases between. The CDR3 has 12 amino acids. CDR1 and CDR2 (germline): SNHLY, FYNNEI.

This clone was seen once. The chain combines TRBV27 with TRBJ2-3, with D perhaps matching TRBD2 (5 bases). The CDR3 length is 14 residues. V was pared by 8 bases and J by 4 bases, with 16 bases between. Germline V gives CDR1 MNHEY, CDR2 SMNVEV (reference sequence). The CDR3 is CASGKGIGADTQYF. DNA for the CDR3: TGTGCCAGCGGGAAAGGTATCGGGGCAGATACGCAGTATTTT.

The chain uses TRBV5-8 and TRBJ2-7; tentatively, D is TRBD1 (6 bases). Germline V lookup: CDR1 SGHTS, CDR2 YDEGEE. Trimming cost V 5 bases and J 3 bases, with 21 bases left between them. The CDR3 is made up of 16 amino acids. The DNA for the CDR3 is TGTGCCAGCAGGAGGATGTATGGGACACGAAGCTACGAGCAGTACTTC. This codes for CASRRMYGTRSYEQYF. The complete variable domain, with remaining parts taken from reference TRBV5-8 and TRBJ2-7, reads EAGVTQSPTHLIKTRGQQATLRCSPISGHTSVYWYQQALGLGLQFLLWYDEGEERNRGNFPPRFSGRQFPNYSSELNVNALELEDSALYLCASRRMYGTRSYEQYFGPGTRLTVT.

This chain joins TRBV18 and TRBJ2-1; TRBD1 agrees at 8 bases. CDR3 size: 15 residues. V was clipped by 8 bases and J by 1 base; unmatched bases: 7. Germline assignment: CDR1 KGHSH and CDR2 LQKENI. This CDR3 is CASTKDRDSYNEQFF. The CDR3 DNA is TGTGCCAGCACGAAGGACAGGGATTCCTACAATGAGCAGTTCTTC.

This clone was found once. Other DNA sequences in the same sample also yield this CDR3. The chain recombines TRBV18 with TRBJ2-5, with D maybe TRBD2 (5 bases). The ends were cut back, 2 bases at V and 3 bases at J, with 10 bases in the middle. The CDR3 sequence is 14 residues long. Germline V lookup: CDR1 KGHSH, CDR2 LQKENI. CDR3 residues: CASSPYNGKETQYF. The DNA of the CDR3 is TGTGCCAGCTCACCATACAACGGGAAAGAGACCCAGTACTTC. Variable domain in full (rest from reference TRBV18 and TRBJ2-5): NAGVMQNPRHLVRRRGQEARLRCSPMKGHSHVYWYRQLPEEGLKFMVYLQKENIIDESGMPKERFSAEFPKEGPSILRIQQVVRGDSAAYFCASSPYNGKETQYFGPGTRLLVL.

CDR3 DNA sequence: TGTGCCTGGAGTACCTTAGCGGGAGTTAACTCCTACAATGAGCAGTTCTTC. It codes for CAWSTLAGVNSYNEQFF. The rearrangement joins TRBV30 to TRBJ2-1, with 9 bases that match TRBD2. The ends lost 2 bases at V and 0 bases at J; junction bases unmatched: 8. CDR1 and CDR2 (germline): GTSNPN, SVGIG (reference sequence). CDR3 length equals 17 residues. The full variable domain, in which reference TRBV30 and TRBJ2-1 provide the parts outside the CDR3, is SQTIHQWPATLVQPVGSPLSLECTVEGTSNPNLYWYRQAAGRGLQLLFYSVGIGQISSEVPQNLSASRPQDRQFILSSKKLLLSDSGFYLCAWSTLAGVNSYNEQFFGPGTRLTVL.

V usage is TRBV28 and J usage is TRBJ1-4; perhaps TRBD1 as D (5 bases). Trimming pared 3 bases from V and 7 bases from J, leaving 15 bases between. CDR3 length: 15 amino acids. Germline CDR1 reads MDHEN; CDR2 reads SYDVKM. This CDR3 is CASSFLAGGGEKLFF. DNA for the CDR3: TGTGCCAGCAGTTTTCTGGCCGGGGGGGGTGAAAAACTGTTTTTT.

This chain connects TRBV4-1 to TRBJ1-2, with D hard to call. CDR3 length equals 15 residues. With 0 bases removed from V and 1 base from J, the gap between germline ends came to 9 bases. Germline V CDR1 and CDR2: MGHRA, YSYEKL. CDR3 protein: CASSQDAVGNYGYTF. CDR3 bases: TGCGCCAGCAGCCAAGACGCGGTTGGTAACTATGGCTACACCTTC.

The CDR3 region is CASMTWESGELFF. The CDR3 coding sequence is TGCGCCAGCATGACCTGGGAGTCCGGGGAGCTGTTTTTT. This chain uses TRBV10-2 with TRBJ2-2; the D gene is possibly TRBD2 (5 bases). V lost 7 bases and J lost 6, with 12 bases in between. Germline V CDR1 and CDR2: WSHSY, SAAADI. The CDR3 is made up of 13 amino acids.

The chain couples TRBV7-9 to TRBJ1-1; weak D call: TRBD1 (6 bases). The CDR3 consists of 13 residues. Trimming shortened V by 1 base and J by 7 bases, and 10 bases separated the two germline ends. The germline CDR1 and CDR2 sequences are SEHNR and FQNEAQ (reference sequence). CDR3 sequence reads: CASSLEGDDEAFF. The CDR3 nucleotides are TGTGCCAGCAGCTTAGAGGGGGACGATGAAGCTTTCTTT.

The chain links TRBV6-5 to TRBJ1-1; the D gene is possibly TRBD1 (6 bases). Looked up from germline, CDR1 is MNHEY and CDR2 is SVGAGI. This CDR3 region has 13 residues. Trimming removed 8 bases from V and 5 bases from J, with 15 bases in between. The CDR3 coding sequence is TGTGCCAGCGGGGTTAGGGGGAAGACTGAAGCTTTCTTT. This codes for CASGVRGKTEAFF.

This chain joins TRBV7-2 and TRBJ2-3, with 9 bases matching TRBD2. In germline, CDR1 is SGHTA, CDR2 FQGNSA. The CDR3 sequence is 17 residues long. The V and J ends lost 1 base and 1 base, in that order; junction bases with no gene match: 6. The CDR3 DNA reads as TGTGCCAGCAGCTTAGAAGGGGCGGGAGGGGGCACAGATACGCAGTATTTT. Protein sequence: CASSLEGAGGGTDTQYF.

This sequence joins TRBV5-1 and TRBJ1-1; maybe TRBD1 (6 bases). Germline lookup yields CDR1 SGHRS and CDR2 YFSETQ. This CDR3 comprises 16 residues. The V gene lost 4 bases and the J gene lost 0 bases, with 16 bases spanning the gap. The CDR3 DNA reads as TGCGCCAGCAGCCCCTTTGGGGCAGGGGTGAACACTGAAGCTTTCTTT. Translation: CASSPFGAGVNTEAFF.

This sequence joins TRBV9 and TRBJ2-7; tentative D call: TRBD1 (6 bases). V was pared by 4 bases and J by 4 bases, with 12 bases between. In germline, CDR1 is SGDLS, CDR2 YYNGEE. The CDR3 loop spans 13 amino acids. CDR3 DNA: TGTGCCAGCAGCCCACAGGGTTGGTACGAGCAGTACTTC. It is translated as CASSPQGWYEQYF. The full variable domain, completed using reference TRBV9 and TRBJ2-7, is DSGVTQTPKHLITATGQRVTLRCSPRSGDLSVYWYQQSLDQGLQFLIQYYNGEERAKGNILERFSAQQFPDLHSELNLSSLELGDSALYFCASSPQGWYEQYFGPGTRLTVT.

The chain carries TRBV9 and TRBJ1-1, with D tentatively TRBD1 (6 bases). Per germline, CDR1 SGDLS and CDR2 YYNGEE. The CDR3 extends over 14 amino acids. Trimming removed 1 base at V and 1 base at J, with 8 bases between. DNA of the CDR3: TGTGCCAGCAGCGTAAAACAGGGGAACACTGAAGCTTTCTTT. It specifies CASSVKQGNTEAFF.

The rearrangement links TRBV19 to TRBJ2-7; 7 nucleotides agree with TRBD2. The J segment lost 0 bases and the V segment lost 3 bases, leaving 5 bases of the junction unmatched. CDR1 LNHDA and CDR2 SQIVND come from the germline V gene (reference sequence). The CDR3 length is 15 residues. The CDR3 spells CASSIRASGSYEQYF. The CDR3 region has the DNA TGTGCCAGTAGTATTCGGGCTAGCGGCTCCTACGAGCAGTACTTC. The full variable domain, in which reference TRBV19 and TRBJ2-7 provide the parts outside the CDR3, is DGGITQSPKYLFRKEGQNVTLSCEQNLNHDAMYWYRQDPGQGLRLIYYSQIVNDFQKGDIAEGYSVSREKKESFPLTVTSAQKNPTAFYLCASSIRASGSYEQYFGPGTRLTVT.

V gene TRBV7-3 combines with J gene TRBJ1-1; D is unclear. Trimming stripped 5 bases from V and 11 bases from J, with 15 bases between. Germline CDR1 and CDR2: SGHTA and FQGTGA. The CDR3 consists of 12 residues. CDR3 in amino acids: CASSDRTGKAFF. CDR3 bases: TGTGCCAGCAGCGATCGTACCGGTAAGGCTTTCTTT.

This chain connects TRBV27 to TRBJ1-1; D is unresolved. The germline gives CDR1 MNHEY, CDR2 SMNVEV (reference sequence). With 6 bases removed from V and 4 bases from J, the gap between germline ends came to 6 bases. The CDR3 consists of 11 residues. DNA of the CDR3: TGTGCCAGCAGCCGGGGCACTGAAGCTTTCTTT. Amino acids: CASSRGTEAFF.

The CDR3 region has the DNA TGCAGCGTTGAAGCGCGGGGGGGATGGGGCTACACCTTC. This translates into CSVEARGGWGYTF. This chain joins TRBV29-1 and TRBJ1-2, with D maybe TRBD1 (5 bases). This CDR3 spans 13 amino acids. Germline V gene lookup returns CDR1 SQVTM and CDR2 ANQGSEA. Deletions cut 1 base from V and 8 bases from J, with 14 bases between.

This chain links TRBV25-1 with TRBJ2-1; TRBD2 is a possible D gene (5 bases). V was trimmed by 6 bases and J by 0 bases, leaving 15 bases between them. The germline CDR1 and CDR2 sequences are MGHDK and SYGVNS. The CDR3 runs 16 residues. CDR3 sequence (DNA): TGTGCCAGCAGCCCCGATTTCGGGAACTCCTACAATGAGCAGTTCTTC. This codes for CASSPDFGNSYNEQFF.

The chain carries TRBV9 and TRBJ2-7; D is perhaps TRBD1 (5 bases). Germline V lookup: CDR1 SGDLS, CDR2 YYNGEE. The CDR3 covers 15 residues. V was trimmed by 4 bases and J by 0 bases, leaving 14 bases between them. DNA for the CDR3: TGTGCCAGCAGCCCCCACCCAGGGTCCTCCTACGAGCAGTACTTC. Protein product: CASSPHPGSSYEQYF.

The chain links TRBV5-4 to TRBJ2-3, with 12 bases fitting TRBD2. CDR1 is SGHNT and CDR2 is YYREEE in the germline V gene (reference sequence). V lost 4 bases and J lost 9; bases outside the gene matches: 12. This CDR3 is built from 16 residues. CDR3 DNA sequence: TGTGCCAGCAGCCAAAGGACTAGCGGGGCCTCGTGGACGCAGTATTTT. Its protein is CASSQRTSGASWTQYF.

The chain has TRBV6-4 and TRBJ1-1; D unresolved. The germline V gene encodes CDR1 MRHNA and CDR2 SNTAGT. Between the trimmed V and J ends, which lost 10 bases and 5 bases, there was a span of 11 bases. CDR3 length equals 11 residues. CDR3 sequence: CATREGTEAFF. In nucleotides, the CDR3 is TGTGCCACTCGGGAAGGGACTGAAGCTTTCTTT.

This rearrangement joins TRBV9 to TRBJ2-2; D possibly corresponds to TRBD2 (6 bases). This CDR3 spans 13 amino acids. Germline values: CDR1 SGDLS, CDR2 YYNGEE. Between the trimmed V and J ends, which lost 9 bases and 0 bases, there was a span of 9 bases. The CDR3 loop is CATKRANTGELFF. The DNA of the CDR3 is TGTGCCACCAAGCGGGCGAACACCGGGGAGCTGTTTTTT.

The chain couples TRBV29-1 to TRBJ1-5, with a possible D match to TRBD1 (6 bases). The CDR3 is made up of 14 amino acids. V lost 6 bases and J lost 5, with 17 bases in between. Germline CDR1 reads SQVTM; CDR2 reads ANQGSEA. The CDR3 nucleotides are TGCAGCGTAACGTCGACAGGACTCCATCAGCCCCAGCATTTT. Translated, it gives CSVTSTGLHQPQHF.

This chain uses TRBV6-1 with TRBJ2-3, with 7 nucleotides matching TRBD1. V lost 2 bases and J lost 1; bases outside the gene matches: 6. CDR3 length equals 16 residues. The germline V gene encodes CDR1 MNHNS and CDR2 SASEGT. The CDR3 DNA follows: TGTGCCAGCAGTGAATACGACAGGGCCCGCACAGATACGCAGTATTTT. It codes for CASSEYDRARTDTQYF.